One sample yielded the 28 T cell receptor beta chains listed below, sequenced in a study of T cell repertoires in cytomegalovirus infection. Each CDR3 protein gets one entry after TCRdb re-called the reads with MiXCR. Of approximately 190,000 distinct CDR3 sequences listed, about a tenth were seen once; the top ten hold about 4.6%. Sequencing was done on a sample of PBMCs. Source of these receptors: a human donor in good health (CMV status not recorded). Some clones in this sample may be carry-over from other donors' samples.

This clonotype showed up many times. This chain joins TRBV7-2 and TRBJ2-1; D is unclear. The CDR3 covers 17 residues. V lost 1 base and J lost 0, with 13 bases in between. Germline V gene data show CDR1 as SGHTA and CDR2 as FQGNSA. CDR3 sequence reads: CASSLVSPQTSYNEQFF. CDR3 DNA sequence: TGTGCCAGCAGCTTAGTGTCTCCCCAAACCTCCTACAATGAGCAGTTCTTC.

The chain is built from TRBV28 and TRBJ1-1, with 11 nucleotides matching TRBD1. The CDR3 is 17 amino acids. CDR1 and CDR2 (germline): MDHEN, SYDVKM. V was pared by 4 bases and J by 4 bases, with 11 bases of the junction left unmatched. CDR3 sequence reads: CASSSGQGERTGTEAFF. The DNA for the CDR3 is TGTGCCAGCAGTTCGGGACAGGGGGAACGAACCGGCACTGAAGCTTTCTTT.

The chain has TRBV6-4 and TRBJ1-5; possibly TRBD1 for D (5 bases). Germline V CDR1 and CDR2: MRHNA, SNTAGT. The V and J ends lost 0 bases and 9 bases respectively, with 9 bases between them. The CDR3 contains 13 residues. CDR3 amino acids: CASSDSNGGPQHF. The CDR3 DNA sequence: TGTGCCAGCAGTGACTCGAACGGGGGGCCCCAGCATTTT.

By proportion, this clonotype is medium-sized. The chain is built from TRBV7-2 and TRBJ2-5; TRBD1 agrees at 9 bases. Trimming took 8 bases from V and 5 from J; bases not matched to a gene: 12. The CDR3 extends over 15 amino acids. Germline V gives CDR1 SGHTA, CDR2 FQGNSA. The CDR3: CASSRTGGAWETQYF. DNA for the CDR3: TGTGCCAGCTCTAGAACAGGGGGCGCCTGGGAGACCCAGTACTTC.

Many counts were recorded for this clonotype. The rearrangement uses TRBV7-2 and TRBJ2-5; D may correspond to TRBD1 or TRBD2 (5 bases each). V was clipped by 4 bases and J by 4 bases, with 13 bases between them. Germline CDR1 SGHTA, CDR2 FQGNSA. The CDR3 loop spans 14 amino acids. The CDR3 bases are TGTGCCAGCAGCTCCCAGGGACGGATAGAGACCCAGTACTTC. The encoded protein is CASSSQGRIETQYF.

This clonotype has at least ten counts. This chain uses TRBV7-9 with TRBJ1-1; tentatively, D is TRBD1 (5 bases). The CDR3 has 14 amino acids. CDR1 is SEHNR and CDR2 is FQNEAQ in the germline V gene (reference sequence). With 0 bases removed from V and 5 bases from J, the gap between germline ends came to 10 bases. CDR3 coding DNA: TGTGCCAGCAGCTTAGCGACAGCTTTAACTGAAGCTTTCTTT. As protein: CASSLATALTEAFF.

Ten or more counts support this clonotype. V usage is TRBV28 and J usage is TRBJ1-3; possible D gene TRBD1, 6 bases. V gave up 3 bases and J gave up 2 bases, with 17 bases separating them. The CDR3 extends over 17 amino acids. In germline, CDR1 is MDHEN, CDR2 SYDVKM. CDR3 coding DNA: TGTGCCAGCAGTTTTCTAGGCTCAGGACAGACTGGAAACACCATATATTTT. Protein: CASSFLGSGQTGNTIYF.

Concerning this clonotype itself: One end of the junction varies from germline; a read error may be responsible. This chain connects TRBV12-3 or TRBV12-4 to TRBJ2-1; D may correspond to TRBD1 or TRBD2 (5 bases each). The CDR3 has 13 amino acids. The CDR3 protein is CASSLVGTNELFF. The CDR3 region has the DNA TGTGCCAGCAGTTTAGTAGGGACCAATGAGCTGTTCTTC.

This clonotype has ten or more counts. J is TRBJ2-3 and V is TRBV14; TRBD2 is a possible D gene (6 bases). The CDR3 spans 18 residues. Trimming removed 1 base from V and 6 bases from J, with 23 bases in between. Germline CDR1 is SGHDN and CDR2 is FVKESK. CDR3 residues: CASSQGGLDYKIADTQYF. The DNA for the CDR3 is TGTGCCAGCAGCCAAGGGGGATTGGACTATAAGATCGCCGATACGCAGTATTTT. The full variable domain, rest sourced from reference TRBV14 and TRBJ2-3, is EAGVTQFPSHSVIEKGQTVTLRCDPISGHDNLYWYRRVMGKEIKFLLHFVKESKQDESGMPNNRFLAERTGGTYSTLKVQPAELEDSGVYFCASSQGGLDYKIADTQYFGPGTRLTVL.

This chain uses TRBV15 with TRBJ1-1; D not certain. V was trimmed by 5 bases and J by 4 bases, leaving 11 bases between them. The CDR3 runs to 13 residues. Germline V gives CDR1 LNHNV, CDR2 YYDKDF (reference sequence). The CDR3 spells CATSDRRGTEAFF. CDR3 sequence (DNA): TGTGCCACCAGCGATCGTAGAGGCACTGAAGCTTTCTTT.

In DNA, the CDR3 is TGCAGTGCGGAAAATGAAAGAGAGACCCAGTACTTC. Translation: CSAENERETQYF. This chain connects TRBV20-1 to TRBJ2-5; the D is unclear. The CDR3 extends over 12 amino acids. V dropped 6 bases and J dropped 4 bases, with 12 bases sitting between them. The germline gives CDR1 DFQATT, CDR2 SNEGSKA (reference sequence).

The chain joins TRBV6-2 or TRBV6-3 to TRBJ1-5, with D unclear. Germline V CDR1 and CDR2: MNHEY, SVGEGT. V shed 4 bases and J shed 1 base, with 8 bases lying between them. The CDR3 consists of 14 residues. The CDR3 is CASSFLDSNQPQHF. The CDR3, as DNA: TGTGCCAGCAGTTTCCTGGACAGCAATCAGCCCCAGCATTTT.

This clonotype was counted a few times. V usage is TRBV15 and J usage is TRBJ1-4; D unclear. Germline V CDR1 and CDR2: LNHNV, YYDKDF (reference sequence). Trimming stripped 1 base from V and 0 bases from J, with 6 bases between. There are 15 residues in the CDR3. The CDR3 coding sequence is TGTGCCACCAGCAGAGGCGGGGCAACTAATGAAAAACTGTTTTTT. It encodes CATSRGGATNEKLFF.

The chain uses TRBV20-1 and TRBJ1-2; 9 bases are a match to TRBD1. From germline, CDR1 is DFQATT and CDR2 SNEGSKA (reference sequence). Trimming took 2 bases from V and 6 from J; bases not matched to a gene: 4. This CDR3 has 13 residues. The CDR3 sequence is CSARITGGDGYTF. The CDR3 DNA sequence: TGCAGTGCTAGAATTACAGGGGGCGATGGCTACACCTTC.

The gene calls are TRBV5-5 and TRBJ1-2; D gene unclear. This CDR3 has 13 amino acids. V was pared by 4 bases and J by 1 base, with 8 bases between. From germline, CDR1 is SGHKS and CDR2 YYEKEE (reference sequence). The DNA for the CDR3 is TGTGCCAGCAGCACAGCTGATAACTATGGCTACACCTTC. This encodes CASSTADNYGYTF.

This clonotype was seen ten or more times. This sequence joins TRBV7-9 and TRBJ2-7; TRBD1 matches at 7 bases. Trimming cost V 1 base and J 4 bases; bases outside gene matches: 4. Germline V gives CDR1 SEHNR, CDR2 FQNEAQ (reference sequence). The CDR3 consists of 14 residues. The CDR3, as DNA: TGTGCCAGCAGCTTAGGGATACAGGGGTACGAGCAGTACTTC. The encoded protein is CASSLGIQGYEQYF.

A few counts support this clonotype. V usage is TRBV6-2 or TRBV6-3 and J usage is TRBJ2-1; TRBD2 agrees at 7 bases. J lost 0 bases, V lost 7 bases, and 9 bases had no gene match. The CDR3 is made up of 16 amino acids. The germline V gene encodes CDR1 MNHEY and CDR2 SVGEGT. The CDR3 coding sequence is TGTGCCAGCATTCCCGGGACTATCGACTCCTACAATGAGCAGTTCTTC. The encoded protein is CASIPGTIDSYNEQFF.

This clonotype was detected many times. The chain uses TRBV7-2 and TRBJ2-1; 14 nucleotides agree with TRBD2. CDR1 and CDR2 (germline): SGHTA, FQGNSA. CDR3 size: 17 residues. V shed 3 bases, J shed 2 bases, and the junction held 3 bases outside the gene matches. CDR3 in DNA: TGTGCCAGCAGCTTGACTAGCGGGGGGGCGACCTACAATGAGCAGTTCTTC. Its translation: CASSLTSGGATYNEQFF.

This clonotype has more than one count but fewer than ten. This chain links TRBV20-1 with TRBJ2-2, with D hard to call. V shed 0 bases and J shed 0 bases, with 8 bases lying between them. Per germline, CDR1 DFQATT and CDR2 SNEGSKA (reference sequence). This CDR3 spans 15 amino acids. Here the CDR3 DNA reads TGCAGTGCTAGAGATGGACGGACGAACACCGGGGAGCTGTTTTTT. This codes for CSARDGRTNTGELFF.

The table lists this clonotype with many counts. The chain is built from TRBV7-9 and TRBJ2-7; weak D call: TRBD2 (6 bases). There are 16 residues in the CDR3. V lost 1 base and J lost 1, with 14 bases in between. Looked up from germline, CDR1 is SEHNR and CDR2 is FQNEAQ (reference sequence). Here the CDR3 reads CASSLVSASASYEQYF. The DNA for the CDR3 is TGTGCCAGCAGCTTAGTCTCCGCTAGCGCTTCCTACGAGCAGTACTTC.

V usage is TRBV2 and J usage is TRBJ1-1; D is unclear. Germline-derived CDR1 and CDR2 are SNHLY and FYNNEI. With 8 bases removed from V and 6 bases from J, the gap between germline ends came to 13 bases. CDR3 length: 12 residues. The CDR3, as DNA: TGTGCCAGCCTCGCGGGGAGATCTGAAGCTTTCTTT. Translated, it gives CASLAGRSEAFF.

The V call is TRBV7-9, the J call TRBJ2-3; D uncertain. V lost 6 bases to trimming and J lost 0 bases, with 7 bases between them. The CDR3 consists of 13 residues. The germline gives CDR1 SEHNR, CDR2 FQNEAQ (reference sequence). The CDR3 protein is CASSSESTDTQYF. CDR3 nucleotide sequence: TGTGCCAGCAGTTCGGAAAGCACAGATACGCAGTATTTT.

This clonotype was counted between two and nine times. The chain uses TRBV4-3 and TRBJ2-5, with TRBD1 identical over 9 bases. The CDR3 length is 17 residues. Germline trimming cut 1 base from V and 4 bases from J; bases unmatched to any gene: 10. From germline, CDR1 is LGHNA and CDR2 YSLEER. In nucleotides, the CDR3 is TGCGCCAGCAGCCAAGGGGTGGGGACAGGGTCTTTAGAGACCCAGTACTTC. It encodes CASSQGVGTGSLETQYF.

This clonotype was seen just once. The J gene is TRBJ1-5, the V gene TRBV19, with D unresolved. Germline-derived CDR1 and CDR2 are LNHDA and SQIVND (reference sequence). The V and J ends lost 3 bases and 6 bases respectively, with 15 bases between them. CDR3 length: 15 amino acids. The CDR3 region has the DNA TGTGCCAGTAGTATGAGTCAGGCGGCTTCTCAGCCCCAGCATTTT. It is translated as CASSMSQAASQPQHF. Full variable domain (missing parts from reference TRBV19 and TRBJ1-5): DGGITQSPKYLFRKEGQNVTLSCEQNLNHDAMYWYRQDPGQGLRLIYYSQIVNDFQKGDIAEGYSVSREKKESFPLTVTSAQKNPTAFYLCASSMSQAASQPQHFGDGTRLSIL.

At least ten counts were recorded for this clonotype. The chain employs TRBV7-2 and TRBJ1-1, with D tentatively TRBD1 (6 bases). V was pared by 5 bases and J by 3 bases, with 13 bases between. This CDR3 has 14 amino acids. Germline CDR1 is SGHTA and CDR2 is FQGNSA. The CDR3 DNA reads as TGTGCCAGCAGCAGAAGGGCAGGGGACACTGAAGCTTTCTTT. Its protein is CASSRRAGDTEAFF.

The chain carries TRBV14 and TRBJ1-2; TRBD1 might be the D (6 bases). Trimming left V 4 bases short and J 5 bases short, with 20 bases between. CDR1 SGHDN and CDR2 FVKESK come from the germline V gene. The CDR3 contains 16 residues. The CDR3 region has the DNA TGTGCCAGCAGCCCTTTTCATAGCGGGACACAATATGGCTACACCTTC. Encoded protein: CASSPFHSGTQYGYTF.

This clonotype was counted ten times or more. The rearrangement joins TRBV20-1 to TRBJ2-6; TRBD2 might be the D (5 bases). Germline assignment: CDR1 DFQATT and CDR2 SNEGSKA (reference sequence). This CDR3 is 15 amino acids long. V lost 1 base and J lost 0, with 7 bases in between. The CDR3 sequence is CSARVGSSGANVLTF. The CDR3 bases are TGCAGTGCTAGAGTGGGGAGCTCTGGGGCCAACGTCCTGACTTTC.

This clonotype was recorded a few times. J is TRBJ2-7 and V is TRBV2; 11 nucleotides line up with TRBD1. After removal of 3 bases from V and 5 bases from J, the junction contained 3 bases not matched to a gene. Germline V CDR1 and CDR2: SNHLY, FYNNEI. This CDR3 has 14 residues. The CDR3 sequence: CASSDWTGGNEQYF. The CDR3 coding sequence is TGTGCCAGCAGTGATTGGACAGGGGGCAACGAGCAGTACTTC. Looking up the rest from reference TRBV2 and TRBJ2-7 gives the full variable domain: EPEVTQTPSHQVTQMGQEVILRCVPISNHLYFYWYRQILGQKVEFLVSFYNNEISEKSEIFDDQFSVERPDGSNFTLKIRSTKLEDSAMYFCASSDWTGGNEQYFGPGTRLTVT.